A single sample is the source of the 24 T cell receptor beta chains below, sequenced in a study of T cell repertoires in cytomegalovirus infection. Their cognate antigens are unknown. TCRdb reprocessed the reads with MiXCR, giving one entry per CDR3 protein. The sample records about 130,000 distinct CDR3 sequences, approximately 30% being singletons. The material sequenced was CD8+ T cells from cultured PBMCs, taken from culture after CMV antigen stimulation. These receptors were obtained from a human donor in good health (CMV status not recorded). Some clones in this sample may be carry-over from other donors' samples.

The V and J genes are TRBV4-1 and TRBJ1-6, with a weak D call TRBD1 (5 bases). Germline V gives CDR1 MGHRA, CDR2 YSYEKL. V was trimmed by 0 bases and J by 4 bases, leaving 10 bases between them. This CDR3 region has 16 residues. The CDR3 is CASSQEGSGYNSPLHF. For the CDR3, the DNA is TGCGCCAGCAGCCAAGAGGGGTCAGGGTATAATTCACCCCTCCACTTT.

This clonotype was counted between two and nine times. The chain has TRBV4-1 and TRBJ2-1; 9 bases line up with TRBD2. The CDR3 covers 14 residues. Unmatched junction bases numbered 7, after V lost 4 bases and J lost 9 bases. Per germline, CDR1 MGHRA and CDR2 YSYEKL. In DNA, the CDR3 is TGCGCCAGCAGCCGAAGCGGGGGGCCAGGTGAGCAGTTCTTC. It encodes CASSRSGGPGEQFF.

The DNA of the CDR3 is TGCGCCAGCAGCCAAGATCTAGGGATAGCGAGGGAGACCCAGTACTTC. It yields the protein CASSQDLGIARETQYF. This chain links TRBV4-1 with TRBJ2-5; D is perhaps TRBD2 (5 bases). CDR3 length equals 16 residues. Trimming cost V 0 bases and J 5 bases, with 16 bases left between them. Looked up from germline, CDR1 is MGHRA and CDR2 is YSYEKL.

As concerns this clonotype: A read error is possible here, since a much larger clone lies one base away. V and J are TRBV7-8 and TRBJ2-3, with unresolved D. The CDR3 consists of 14 residues. Germline V gives CDR1 SGHVS, CDR2 FQNEAQ. The CDR3: CAGSSTPTIDTQYF. For the CDR3, the DNA is TGTGCCGGCAGCTCTACCCCCACGATTGATACGCAGTATTTT.

This clonotype was detected many times. The chain joins TRBV27 to TRBJ1-6; 11 bases are shared with TRBD1. Germline values: CDR1 MNHEY, CDR2 SMNVEV (reference sequence). There are 15 residues in the CDR3. V lost 4 bases and J lost 10; bases outside the gene matches: 6. For the CDR3, the DNA is TGTGCCAGCAGTTCTACCGGGACAGGGGGATCACCCCTCCACTTT. Its translation is CASSSTGTGGSPLHF.

This clonotype was found a few times. The chain recombines TRBV7-9 with TRBJ1-1, with TRBD1 as a possible D gene (6 bases). Germline values: CDR1 SEHNR, CDR2 FQNEAQ (reference sequence). The CDR3 sequence is 15 residues long. The V and J ends lost 0 bases and 1 base respectively, with 9 bases between them. This CDR3 reads CASSLAPTGNTEAFF. In nucleotides, the CDR3 is TGTGCCAGCAGCTTAGCCCCGACAGGGAACACTGAAGCTTTCTTT.

The chain links TRBV19 to TRBJ2-2; TRBD1 is a possible D gene (6 bases). Germline V gives CDR1 LNHDA, CDR2 SQIVND (reference sequence). Trimming stripped 10 bases from V and 5 bases from J, with 17 bases between. The CDR3 has 14 amino acids. The DNA of the CDR3 is TGTGCCACTAAGCGGACAGAGTATACCGGGGAGCTGTTTTTT. Its protein product is CATKRTEYTGELFF. Complete variable domain (other parts from reference TRBV19 and TRBJ2-2): DGGITQSPKYLFRKEGQNVTLSCEQNLNHDAMYWYRQDPGQGLRLIYYSQIVNDFQKGDIAEGYSVSREKKESFPLTVTSAQKNPTAFYLCATKRTEYTGELFFGEGSRLTVL.

The V gene is TRBV27, the J gene TRBJ2-1, with TRBD2 matching over 8 bases. Germline CDR1 MNHEY, CDR2 SMNVEV (reference sequence). Trimming at V came to 4 bases and at J to 9 bases, leaving 8 bases not matched to a gene. CDR3 length: 14 amino acids. DNA of the CDR3: TGTGCCAGCAGTTCCGGGGGGGGGATGGGTGAGCAGTTCTTC. Amino acids: CASSSGGGMGEQFF.

There are many counts of this clonotype. The CDR3 DNA reads as TGTGCCAGCGCTATTGTACTAGCGGGCCAAGCCAATGAGCAGTTCTTC. Translating it yields CASAIVLAGQANEQFF. V and J are TRBV7-8 and TRBJ2-1; 9 bases match TRBD2. CDR1 SGHVS and CDR2 FQNEAQ come from the germline V gene. This CDR3 contains 16 residues. The junction had 14 bases not matched to a gene; V was cut back by 8 bases and J by 6 bases.

This sequence joins TRBV7-6 and TRBJ2-7, with 8 bases identical to TRBD2. Unmatched junction bases numbered 6, after V lost 3 bases and J lost 2 bases. Looked up from germline, CDR1 is SGHVS and CDR2 is FNYEAQ. The CDR3 is 15 amino acids. The DNA for the CDR3 is TGTGCCAGCAGCTTCCCCGCGGGGGGTACCTACGAGCAGTACTTC. Its translation: CASSFPAGGTYEQYF.

This rearrangement joins TRBV5-1 to TRBJ2-4; D not certain. Germline CDR1 reads SGHRS; CDR2 reads YFSETQ. V dropped 4 bases and J dropped 5 bases, with 10 bases sitting between them. The length of the CDR3 is 13 residues. The CDR3 here is CASSPWPENIQYF. CDR3 in DNA: TGCGCCAGCAGCCCATGGCCGGAAAACATTCAGTACTTC.

This clonotype was seen a few times. The V call is TRBV19, the J call TRBJ1-2, with D possibly matching TRBD1 (6 bases). The CDR3 is made up of 14 amino acids. The V end lost 7 bases, the J end lost 3 bases, and 15 bases lay between the germline ends. CDR1 is LNHDA and CDR2 is SQIVND in the germline V gene (reference sequence). The CDR3 DNA follows: TGTGCCAGTATAGGTGGGGGCGCACACTATGGCTACACCTTC. Translated: CASIGGGAHYGYTF.

J is TRBJ2-7 and V is TRBV7-8, with 7 bases fitting TRBD1. Germline loops: CDR1 SGHVS, CDR2 FQNEAQ. V dropped 6 bases and J dropped 0; count of bases not matched to a gene: 8. The CDR3 loop spans 15 amino acids. In DNA form, the CDR3 reads TGTGCCAGCAGGTCCCTACAGGGGACCTCCTACGAGCAGTACTTC. Translating gives CASRSLQGTSYEQYF.

This clonotype came up many times. The genes are TRBV6-5 and TRBJ2-5; 9 nucleotides match TRBD2. From germline, CDR1 is MNHEY and CDR2 SVGAGI. The CDR3 extends over 15 amino acids. Trimming at V came to 6 bases and at J to 1 base, leaving 6 bases not matched to a gene. CDR3 nucleotide sequence: TGTGCCAGCAGCTTGGCGGGGGGGCCCCAAGAGACCCAGTACTTC. It yields the protein CASSLAGGPQETQYF.

This clonotype appeared a few times. The rearrangement joins TRBV7-9 to TRBJ1-2, with D uncertain. Germline V CDR1 and CDR2: SEHNR, FQNEAQ (reference sequence). CDR3 length: 14 amino acids. The ends were cut back, 0 bases at V and 3 bases at J, with 8 bases in the middle. The CDR3 region is CASSLAESHYGYTF. The DNA for the CDR3 is TGTGCCAGCAGCTTAGCAGAAAGCCACTATGGCTACACCTTC.

This clonotype was found a few times. The V call is TRBV6-6, the J call TRBJ2-1, with 7 bases aligning to TRBD2. Germline loops: CDR1 MNHNY, CDR2 SVGAGI (reference sequence). Trimming cost V 7 bases and J 8 bases; bases outside gene matches: 17. The CDR3 loop spans 16 amino acids. The CDR3 loop is CASTNGLGVKQDEQFF. CDR3 DNA sequence: TGTGCCAGCACCAACGGACTAGGGGTAAAACAGGATGAGCAGTTCTTC.

The chain joins TRBV5-1 to TRBJ2-1; no clear D. CDR1 is SGHRS, CDR2 YFSETQ, per germline. This CDR3 is built from 14 residues. With 0 bases removed from V and 5 bases from J, the gap between germline ends came to 9 bases. CDR3 sequence reads: CASSLGPFNNEQFF. The CDR3 DNA follows: TGCGCCAGCAGCTTGGGTCCGTTTAACAATGAGCAGTTCTTC.

The V call is TRBV24-1, the J call TRBJ2-3, with unresolved D. The CDR3 sequence is 14 residues long. Trimming shortened V by 5 bases and J by 4 bases, and 12 bases separated the two germline ends. CDR1 and CDR2 (germline): KGHDR, SFDVKD. Here the CDR3 DNA reads TGTGCCACCAGTGTAGGTGGTAGCCCAGATACGCAGTATTTT. Its translation is CATSVGGSPDTQYF.

The chain recombines TRBV4-2 with TRBJ2-1; 8 nucleotides align to TRBD2. The CDR3 sequence is 14 residues long. V shed 5 bases and J 2 bases; nucleotides not matched to a gene: 2. From germline, CDR1 is LGHNA and CDR2 YNFKEQ. The CDR3 bases are TGTGCCAGCAGCTCGACTAGCGCCTACAATGAGCAGTTCTTC. It codes for CASSSTSAYNEQFF.

In this sample, this clonotype turned up a few times. The chain couples TRBV2 to TRBJ2-7; 12 bases match TRBD2. V trimming: 4 bases; J trimming: 2 bases; junction bases outside the gene matches: 9. The CDR3 length is 17 residues. CDR1 and CDR2 (germline): SNHLY, FYNNEI. CDR3 nucleotides: TGTGCCAGCAGTGCCACTAGCGGGGGGTTCATTCCCTACGAGCAGTACTTC. Translation: CASSATSGGFIPYEQYF.

The CDR3 DNA reads TGTGCCAGCAGTCCCCCGGGACCCACCAGGGGTGAGCAGTTCTTC. Translation gives CASSPPGPTRGEQFF. This chain links TRBV27 with TRBJ2-1; TRBD1 is a possible D gene (6 bases). Trimming removed 5 bases from V and 9 bases from J, with 20 bases in between. There are 15 residues in the CDR3. Germline V gene data show CDR1 as MNHEY and CDR2 as SMNVEV (reference sequence).

This clonotype was counted many times. V and J are TRBV7-6 and TRBJ1-1; D ambiguous. CDR1 is SGHVS and CDR2 is FNYEAQ in the germline V gene. V shed 2 bases and J shed 4 bases, with 8 bases lying between them. The CDR3 has 13 amino acids. The CDR3 DNA reads TGTGCCAGCAGCTTAACGGAAAGCACTGAAGCTTTCTTT. Protein product: CASSLTESTEAFF.

This clonotype was seen many times. This rearrangement joins TRBV19 to TRBJ1-5, with TRBD1 matching 7 bases. This CDR3 spans 13 amino acids. V was clipped by 6 bases and J by 4 bases; unmatched bases: 3. Germline V lookup: CDR1 LNHDA, CDR2 SQIVND (reference sequence). The CDR3 DNA is TGTGCCAGTAGAACAGGGGAAAATCAGCCCCAGCATTTT. Protein: CASRTGENQPQHF.

There are many counts of this clonotype. This chain joins TRBV2 and TRBJ1-2, with TRBD1 matching over 12 bases. The J segment lost 7 bases and the V segment lost 0 bases, leaving 9 bases of the junction unmatched. This CDR3 has 17 amino acids. Per germline, CDR1 SNHLY and CDR2 FYNNEI. CDR3 amino acids: CASSEARMGQGAGGYTF. DNA for the CDR3: TGTGCCAGCAGTGAAGCGCGCATGGGACAGGGGGCCGGTGGCTACACCTTC.